These 22 T cell receptor beta chains were all obtained from the same sample, sequenced in a study of T-cell memory formation after mild COVID-19. TCRdb processed the 5' RACE reads anew with MiXCR; each CDR3 protein has one entry. Of roughly 400,000 distinct CDR3 sequences detected, 15% to 20% appear once; the ten largest clones hold 20% to 25%. Material for sequencing was PBMCs or a T cell subset sorted from them (not recorded which). All receptors derive from a man aged 18 to 30 who had mild COVID-19 (a few samples of this study predate the infection). Cell type and time point are not known.

The rearrangement uses TRBV2 and TRBJ2-7, with D perhaps TRBD2 (5 bases). CDR3 length: 12 amino acids. V was trimmed by 1 base and J by 9 bases, leaving 10 bases between them. CDR1 and CDR2 (germline): SNHLY, FYNNEI. The CDR3 DNA is TGTGCCAGCAGTGAAGTCGGGATGTTGCAGTACTTC. It specifies CASSEVGMLQYF.

The chain has TRBV18 and TRBJ1-4; 8 positions match TRBD1. Germline lookup yields CDR1 KGHSH and CDR2 LQKENI. The V segment lost 3 bases and the J segment 11 bases; nucleotides outside the gene matches: 11. The CDR3 length is 15 residues. The CDR3 protein is CASSPRTGREAKLFF. The CDR3 DNA reads TGTGCCAGCTCACCCCGGACAGGGCGGGAGGCTAAACTGTTTTTT.

This clonotype was detected only a few times. The rearrangement joins TRBV20-1 to TRBJ2-3; D remains unclear. Germline loops: CDR1 DFQATT, CDR2 SNEGSKA (reference sequence). The V end lost 4 bases, the J end lost 6 bases, and 14 bases lay between the germline ends. The CDR3 runs 13 residues. The CDR3 DNA follows: TGCAGTGCTATCTGGCAGCTGGGGGATACGCAGTATTTT. This encodes CSAIWQLGDTQYF.

This clonotype appeared many times. The chain employs TRBV6-7 and TRBJ2-7; 9 nucleotides line up with TRBD1. TRBV6-7 is noted as an ORF with a role that remains uncertain. This CDR3 is 18 amino acids long. J gave up 0 bases and V 0 bases, and 9 bases lay outside the gene matches. This CDR3 reads CASSYSIRDRVSSYEQYF. CDR3 bases: TGTGCCAGCAGTTACTCGATCCGGGACAGGGTTAGCTCCTACGAGCAGTACTTC.

This sequence joins TRBV12-3 or TRBV12-4 and TRBJ1-1; D gene unclear. V gave up 4 bases and J gave up 7 bases, with 10 bases separating them. The length of the CDR3 is 12 residues. The CDR3 DNA reads TGTGCCAGCAGTTCCGAGAGGCTTGAAGCTTTCTTT. Translated, it gives CASSSERLEAFF.

This clonotype was detected only a few times. J is TRBJ2-4 and V is TRBV4-1, with 11 positions matching TRBD1. The CDR3 consists of 16 residues. Germline assignment: CDR1 MGHRA and CDR2 YSYEKL. Germline trimming cut 3 bases from V and 9 bases from J; bases unmatched to any gene: 10. Written as DNA, the CDR3 is TGCGCCAGCAGCCAGGTCGGGACAGGGGGTTGGCGCATTCAGTACTTC. Translated: CASSQVGTGGWRIQYF.

This clonotype occurred a few times. CDR3 DNA sequence: TGTGCCAGCAGCCTCCCCGGCTCCTATAATTCACCCCTCCACTTT. Amino acids: CASSLPGSYNSPLHF. The genes are TRBV12-3 or TRBV12-4 and TRBJ1-6; D not resolved. The CDR3 extends over 15 amino acids. Between the trimmed V and J ends, which lost 6 bases and 0 bases, there was a span of 9 bases.

This clonotype was detected only a few times. J is TRBJ2-3 and V is TRBV5-1; 8 bases are shared with TRBD2. This CDR3 is 14 amino acids long. From germline, CDR1 is SGHRS and CDR2 YFSETQ. V lost 1 base and J lost 6; bases outside the gene matches: 4. CDR3 protein: CASSLRGGIDTQYF. CDR3 DNA: TGCGCCAGCAGCTTGCGGGGGGGAATTGATACGCAGTATTTT.

This clonotype showed up just once. The chain uses TRBV6-6 and TRBJ1-1, with D maybe TRBD1 (6 bases). The CDR3 is made up of 13 amino acids. Germline values: CDR1 MNHNY, CDR2 SVGAGI (reference sequence). The V end was cut by 4 bases, the J end by 5 bases, with 11 bases between. CDR3 coding DNA: TGTGCCAGCAGTTCGATACAGGGAACTGAAGCTTTCTTT. It translates to CASSSIQGTEAFF.

Only a few counts were recorded for this clonotype. The rearrangement joins TRBV11-1 to TRBJ2-4; D remains unclear. The germline V gene has CDR1 SGHAT and CDR2 FQDESV (reference sequence). Trimming stripped 1 base from V and 0 bases from J, with 13 bases between. The CDR3 length is 17 residues. The CDR3 DNA is TGTGCCAGCAGCTTAGGAGCGCAACTTCTAGCCAAAAACATTCAGTACTTC. Translating it yields CASSLGAQLLAKNIQYF.

This clonotype was found a few times. The chain is built from TRBV28 and TRBJ1-1, with TRBD1 matching over 10 bases. Per germline, CDR1 MDHEN and CDR2 SYDVKM. After removal of 7 bases from V and 4 bases from J, the junction contained 6 bases not matched to a gene. The CDR3 contains 14 residues. CDR3 residues: CASMRQGAFTEAFF. In DNA form, the CDR3 reads TGTGCCAGCATGCGACAGGGGGCCTTCACTGAAGCTTTCTTT.

Concerning this clonotype itself: The junction does not match germline at one end; this may be a read error. The chain carries TRBV5-6 and TRBJ1-6; no definite D call. The CDR3 has 13 amino acids. Looked up from germline, CDR1 is SGHDT and CDR2 is YYEEEE. This CDR3 is CASSFRYDSPLHF. In nucleotides, the CDR3 is TGTGCCAGCAGCTTTCGCTATGATTCACCCCTCCACTTT. Variable domain in full (rest from reference TRBV5-6 and TRBJ1-6): DAGVTQSPTHLIKTRGQQVTLRCSPKSGHDTVSWYQQALGQGPQFIFQYYEEEERQRGNFPDRFSGHQFPNYSSELNVNALLLGDSALYLCASSFRYDSPLHFGNGTRLTVT.

This chain uses TRBV12-3 or TRBV12-4 with TRBJ1-1; D perhaps matches TRBD1 (5 bases). The V end lost 3 bases, the J end lost 6 bases, and 20 bases lay between the germline ends. The CDR3 is made up of 16 amino acids. The CDR3 DNA is TGTGCCAGCAGTTTTATCGGGGCCCGCCTAGGCGCTGAAGCTTTCTTT. This sequence encodes CASSFIGARLGAEAFF.

The chain employs TRBV18 and TRBJ1-2; perhaps TRBD1 as D (5 bases). This CDR3 spans 12 amino acids. Trimming removed 1 base from V and 6 bases from J, with 6 bases in between. CDR1 KGHSH and CDR2 LQKENI come from the germline V gene. Written as DNA, the CDR3 is TGTGCCAGCTCACCACGGGGGGATGGCTACACCTTC. This translates into CASSPRGDGYTF. The entire variable domain, with the rest obtained from reference TRBV18 and TRBJ1-2, is as follows: NAGVMQNPRHLVRRRGQEARLRCSPMKGHSHVYWYRQLPEEGLKFMVYLQKENIIDESGMPKERFSAEFPKEGPSILRIQQVVRGDSAAYFCASSPRGDGYTFGSGTRLTVV.

This clonotype has more than one count but fewer than ten. The rearrangement joins TRBV11-2 to TRBJ2-1, with TRBD2 matching 7 bases. CDR1 is SGHAT, CDR2 FQNNGV, per germline. The CDR3 sequence is 15 residues long. V was pared by 1 base and J by 7 bases, with 7 bases of the junction left unmatched. The CDR3 sequence is CASSLGYEGGNEQFF. The CDR3 coding sequence is TGTGCCAGCAGCTTAGGGTATGAGGGAGGGAATGAGCAGTTCTTC.

This clonotype was detected a few times. The genes are TRBV12-3 or TRBV12-4 and TRBJ2-2, with 10 nucleotides matching TRBD2. The CDR3 is 16 residues long. Losses at the gene ends were 6 bases for V and 4 bases for J; bases not matched to a gene: 8. The CDR3 DNA sequence: TGTGCCAGCAGCTTCGGGACTAGCGACCTCACCGGGGAGCTGTTTTTT. This sequence encodes CASSFGTSDLTGELFF.

This chain connects TRBV4-1 to TRBJ2-7; unclear D gene. In germline, CDR1 is MGHRA, CDR2 YSYEKL. This CDR3 is 14 amino acids long. Trimming cost V 3 bases and J 3 bases, with 12 bases left between them. This CDR3 reads CASSQPTQSYEQYF. CDR3 nucleotides: TGCGCCAGCAGCCAGCCGACCCAAAGCTACGAGCAGTACTTC.

V usage is TRBV19 and J usage is TRBJ2-3, with TRBD1 matching 7 bases. Germline trimming cut 7 bases from V and 2 bases from J; bases unmatched to any gene: 9. Germline V CDR1 and CDR2: LNHDA, SQIVND (reference sequence). This CDR3 has 15 amino acids. DNA for the CDR3: TGTGCCAGTAACCCAACAGGGGTTCCCACAGATACGCAGTATTTT. Its protein is CASNPTGVPTDTQYF.

This clonotype was found a few times. The V gene is TRBV20-1, the J gene TRBJ2-3; the match to TRBD2 covers 7 bases. There are 14 residues in the CDR3. V lost 6 bases to trimming and J lost 2 bases; unmatched junction nucleotides: 8. Per the germline V gene, CDR1 is DFQATT and CDR2 is SNEGSKA (reference sequence). CDR3 in amino acids: CSARPGGPTDTQYF. CDR3 coding DNA: TGCAGTGCCAGGCCGGGGGGACCCACAGATACGCAGTATTTT.

The chain uses TRBV20-1 and TRBJ1-2; no clear D gene. The germline V and J ends were trimmed by 1 base and 5 bases, with 14 bases remaining between them. CDR3 length: 14 residues. Germline CDR1 is DFQATT and CDR2 is SNEGSKA (reference sequence). CDR3 loop: CSARGTVEEYGYTF. In DNA, the CDR3 is TGCAGTGCTAGAGGCACGGTTGAGGAGTATGGCTACACCTTC.

This clonotype has only a few counts. The gene calls are TRBV3-1 and TRBJ2-7; no definite D call. The CDR3 consists of 13 residues. The germline gives CDR1 LGHDT, CDR2 YNNKEL (reference sequence). V was trimmed by 10 bases and J by 1 base, leaving 14 bases between them. The CDR3 region is CATLDPSSYEQYF. The CDR3 nucleotides read TGTGCCACCCTGGATCCTTCATCCTACGAGCAGTACTTC.

Only a few counts were recorded for this clonotype. The V gene is TRBV9, the J gene TRBJ2-1; 10 nucleotides match TRBD1. The CDR3 covers 16 residues. With V trimmed by 1 base and J by 4 bases, 5 bases remained unmatched. The germline V gene encodes CDR1 SGDLS and CDR2 YYNGEE. CDR3 sequence: CASSVSGTGAYNEQFF. CDR3 nucleotide sequence: TGTGCCAGCAGCGTATCGGGGACAGGGGCTTACAATGAGCAGTTCTTC.